Each of the 6 T cell receptor beta chains below was sequenced from the same sample in a study of blood T cell repertoires in COVID-19. The assay was immunoSEQ multiplex PCR, and TCRdb's table has in-frame clones only and misses some. The table shows a few hundred thousand clones, with 80% to 90% occurring only once. The sequenced material came from PBMCs or T cells enriched from blood (not recorded which). Receptor source: a woman aged 35 to 49 with acute COVID-19.

This rearrangement joins TRBV5-5 to TRBJ1-5; 9 nucleotides agree with TRBD1. CDR1 and CDR2 (germline): SGHKS, YYEKEE (reference sequence). This CDR3 has 15 residues. Unmatched junction bases numbered 4, after V lost 3 bases and J lost 3 bases. The CDR3 DNA reads TGTGCCAGCAGCTCCGGGACAGGGATCAATCAGCCCCAGCATTTT. Translated: CASSSGTGINQPQHF. The complete variable domain, with remaining parts taken from reference TRBV5-5 and TRBJ1-5, reads DAGVTQSPTHLIKTRGQQVTLRCSPISGHKSVSWYQQVLGQGPQFIFQYYEKEERGRGNFPDRFSARQFPNYSSELNVNALLLGDSALYLCASSSGTGINQPQHFGDGTRLSIL.

This clone was counted only a few times. The chain has TRBV28 and TRBJ1-5; TRBD1 agrees at 7 bases. V gave up 6 bases and J gave up 3 bases; unmatched junction bases: 5. The germline gives CDR1 MDHEN, CDR2 SYDVKM. The CDR3 consists of 14 residues. CDR3 DNA sequence: TGTGCCAGCAGGCTAACAGGGGCCAATCAGCCCCAGCATTTT. Translating gives CASRLTGANQPQHF.

This clone has a single count. The chain combines TRBV29-1 with TRBJ2-1; D might be TRBD1 (6 bases). The V gene lost 7 bases and the J gene lost 4 bases, with 17 bases spanning the gap. The germline CDR1 and CDR2 sequences are SQVTM and ANQGSEA. The CDR3 length is 14 residues. CDR3 sequence: CSADRGNRYNEQFF. In DNA, the CDR3 is TGCAGCGCCGATAGGGGGAATAGGTACAATGAGCAGTTCTTC.

In its sample, this clone was seen once. This chain joins TRBV28 and TRBJ1-2; possibly TRBD1 for D (6 bases). The germline CDR1 and CDR2 sequences are MDHEN and SYDVKM. With 5 bases removed from V and 4 bases from J, the gap between germline ends came to 20 bases. The length of the CDR3 is 16 residues. The CDR3 protein is CASSTWTAFITYGYTF. CDR3 nucleotides: TGTGCCAGCAGTACCTGGACAGCCTTTATTACCTATGGCTACACCTTC.

The J gene is TRBJ2-3, the V gene TRBV2, with a possible D match to TRBD1 (6 bases). Germline CDR1 and CDR2: SNHLY and FYNNEI. The length of the CDR3 is 11 residues. V was cut by 6 bases and J by 5 bases, with 6 bases left in between. CDR3 loop: CASRQGDTQYF. The CDR3 region has the DNA TGTGCCAGCAGACAGGGAGATACGCAGTATTTT.

The chain is built from TRBV16 and TRBJ2-5; D remains unclear. Germline V gene lookup returns CDR1 KGHSY and CDR2 FQNENV. V was shortened by 3 bases and J by 5 bases, with 16 bases between the two germline ends. This CDR3 is 15 amino acids long. The CDR3 here is CASSHNQLRGETQYF. The CDR3 DNA reads TGTGCCAGCAGCCATAATCAGTTGCGAGGCGAGACCCAGTACTTC.